This T cell receptor beta chain emerged from a study of blood T cell repertoires in COVID-19. With 2 bases removed from V and 8 bases from J, the gap between germline ends came to 12 bases. Germline loops: CDR1 ENHRY, CDR2 SYGVKD. The CDR3 has 14 residues. Some clones are missing from TCRdb's copy, which holds only in-frame ones; the method was immunoSEQ multiplex PCR. This table has 130,000 to 150,000 clones, approximately 80% appearing once. The TCR originated in a woman older than 75 with acute or convalescent COVID-19. Sequencing input: peripheral blood. The gene calls are TRBV10-3 and TRBJ1-4; TRBD1 might be the D (6 bases). The CDR3 DNA follows: TGTGCCATCAGTGAGAAGAGGGGGAACGAAAAACTGTTTTTT. Its protein is CAISEKRGNEKLFF.